The sequence of this T cell receptor beta chain was determined in a study of blood T cell repertoires in COVID-19. This clone appeared once. The protocol was immunoSEQ multiplex PCR, while the TCRdb copy is restricted to in-frame clones and leaves out a portion. In the table there are about 200,000 clones, 80% to 90% of which are singletons. Germline V gene data show CDR1 as WNHNN and CDR2 as SYGVQD (reference sequence). This CDR3 is 15 amino acids long. V lost 3 bases and J lost 5; bases outside the gene matches: 7. The TCR comes from a woman aged 70-85 years with active or convalescent COVID-19. What was sequenced was peripheral blood. The chain uses TRBV10-1 and TRBJ2-7, with 10 bases fitting TRBD2. CDR3 loop: CASSEVLAGAHEQYF. In DNA form, the CDR3 reads TGCGCCAGCAGTGAAGTCCTAGCGGGAGCTCACGAGCAGTACTTC.